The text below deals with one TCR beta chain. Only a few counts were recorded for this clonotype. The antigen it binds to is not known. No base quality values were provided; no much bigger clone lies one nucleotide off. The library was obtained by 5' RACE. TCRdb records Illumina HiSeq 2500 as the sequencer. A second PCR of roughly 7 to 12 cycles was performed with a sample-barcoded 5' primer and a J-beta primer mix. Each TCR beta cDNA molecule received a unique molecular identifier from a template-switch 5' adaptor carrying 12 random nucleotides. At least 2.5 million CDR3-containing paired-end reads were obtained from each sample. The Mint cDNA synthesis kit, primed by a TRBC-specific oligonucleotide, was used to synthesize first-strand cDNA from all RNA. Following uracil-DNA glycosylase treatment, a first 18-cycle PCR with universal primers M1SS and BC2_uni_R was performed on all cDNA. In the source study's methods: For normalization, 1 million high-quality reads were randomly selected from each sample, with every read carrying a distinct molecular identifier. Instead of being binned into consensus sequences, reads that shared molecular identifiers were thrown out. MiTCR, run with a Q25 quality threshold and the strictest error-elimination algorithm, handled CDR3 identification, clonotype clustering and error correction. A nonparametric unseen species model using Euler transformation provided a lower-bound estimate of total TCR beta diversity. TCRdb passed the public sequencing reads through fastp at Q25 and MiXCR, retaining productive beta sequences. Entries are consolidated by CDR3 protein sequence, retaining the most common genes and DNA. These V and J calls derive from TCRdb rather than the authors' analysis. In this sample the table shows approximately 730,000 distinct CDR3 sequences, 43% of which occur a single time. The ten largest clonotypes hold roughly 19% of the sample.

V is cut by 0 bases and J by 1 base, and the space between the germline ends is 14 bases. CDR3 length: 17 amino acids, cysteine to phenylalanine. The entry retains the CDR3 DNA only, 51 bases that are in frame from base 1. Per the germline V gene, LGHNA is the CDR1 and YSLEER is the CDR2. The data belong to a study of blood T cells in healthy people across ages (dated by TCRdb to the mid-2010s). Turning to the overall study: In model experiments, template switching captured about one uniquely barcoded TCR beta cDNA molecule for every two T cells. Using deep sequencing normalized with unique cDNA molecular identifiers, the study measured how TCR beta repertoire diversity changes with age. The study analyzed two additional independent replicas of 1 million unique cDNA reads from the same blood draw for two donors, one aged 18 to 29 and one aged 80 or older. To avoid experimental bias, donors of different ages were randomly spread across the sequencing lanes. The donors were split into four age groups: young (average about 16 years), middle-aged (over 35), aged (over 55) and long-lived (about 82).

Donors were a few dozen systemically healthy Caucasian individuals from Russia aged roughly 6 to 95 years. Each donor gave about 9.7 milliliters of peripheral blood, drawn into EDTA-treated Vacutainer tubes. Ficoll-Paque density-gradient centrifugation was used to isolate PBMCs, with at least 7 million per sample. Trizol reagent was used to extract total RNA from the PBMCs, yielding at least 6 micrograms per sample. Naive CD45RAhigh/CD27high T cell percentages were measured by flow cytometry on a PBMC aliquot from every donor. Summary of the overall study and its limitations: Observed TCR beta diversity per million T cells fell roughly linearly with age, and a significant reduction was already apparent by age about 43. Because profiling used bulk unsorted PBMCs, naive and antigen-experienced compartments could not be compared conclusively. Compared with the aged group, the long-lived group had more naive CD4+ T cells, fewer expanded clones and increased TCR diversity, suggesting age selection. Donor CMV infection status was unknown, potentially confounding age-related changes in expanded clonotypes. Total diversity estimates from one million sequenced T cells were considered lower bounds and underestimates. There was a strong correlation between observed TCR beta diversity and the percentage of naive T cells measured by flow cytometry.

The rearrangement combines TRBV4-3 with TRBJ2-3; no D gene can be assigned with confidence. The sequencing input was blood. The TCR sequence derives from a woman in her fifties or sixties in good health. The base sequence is TGCGCCAGCAGCCAAGATCAACCAGGTCGGGGCACAGATACGCAGTATTTT. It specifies CASSQDQPGRGTDTQYF.